Listed below are T cell receptor beta chains from one sample, sequenced in a study of beta chain features in type 1 diabetes. Produced via immunoSEQ multiplex PCR; TCRdb's table is partial and in-frame only. The sample contains fewer than 350,000 clones, approximately 16% of which appear only once. Sequenced: naive CD4+ T cells from blood. These TCRs come from a man in his late teens or twenties with type 1 diabetes. The CDR3 runs from the conserved cysteine through the conserved F or W. The D gene is left open where the match is weak.

v_gene: TRBV9; len: 13; d_gene: NA; j_gene: TRBJ2-3; CDR3aa: CASSGDRGDTQYF
v_gene: TRBV9; len: 12; d_gene: NA; j_gene: TRBJ2-7; CDR3aa: CASTNGDGEQYF
v_gene: TRBV6-1; len: 12; d_gene: NA; j_gene: TRBJ2-1; CDR3aa: CASNPPAAEQFF
v_gene: TRBV5-1; len: 17; d_gene: NA; j_gene: TRBJ2-7; CDR3aa: CASRARAGGHGSYEQYF
v_gene: TRBV6-5; len: 16; d_gene: TRBD1; j_gene: TRBJ2-7; CDR3aa: CASSYSRGRLNYEQYF
v_gene: TRBV6-5; len: 14; d_gene: TRBD1; j_gene: TRBJ2-7; CDR3aa: CASSRDRGIHEQYF
v_gene: TRBV18; len: 14; d_gene: TRBD1; j_gene: TRBJ2-7; CDR3aa: CASSPTTGEYEQYF
v_gene: TRBV10-3; len: 16; d_gene: NA; j_gene: TRBJ1-4; CDR3aa: CAISENRVATNEKLFF
v_gene: TRBV11-2; len: 15; d_gene: NA; j_gene: TRBJ2-5; CDR3aa: CASSLEGAGGETQYF
v_gene: TRBV29-1; len: 12; d_gene: NA; j_gene: TRBJ2-5; CDR3aa: CSARVGQETQYF
v_gene: TRBV7-8; len: 16; d_gene: TRBD2; j_gene: TRBJ2-1; CDR3aa: CASSLPGLASVNEQFF
v_gene: TRBV29-1; len: 11; d_gene: TRBD1; j_gene: TRBJ1-1; CDR3aa: CSAGQGPWAFF
v_gene: TRBV28; len: 14; d_gene: NA; j_gene: TRBJ2-7; CDR3aa: CASSLSVGANEQYF
v_gene: TRBV11-2; len: 14; d_gene: NA; j_gene: TRBJ2-5; CDR3aa: CASSLGSSLETQYF
v_gene: TRBV7-9; len: 14; d_gene: TRBD1; j_gene: TRBJ1-2; CDR3aa: CASSSTTGSRGYTF
v_gene: TRBV7-2; len: 16; d_gene: NA; j_gene: TRBJ2-1; CDR3aa: CASSLALRSTYNEQFF
v_gene: TRBV5-4; len: 14; d_gene: NA; j_gene: TRBJ2-1; CDR3aa: CASSLITGANEQFF
v_gene: TRBV2; len: 13; d_gene: TRBD1; j_gene: TRBJ2-7; CDR3aa: CASNGQGRHEQYF
v_gene: TRBV20-1; len: 11; d_gene: NA; j_gene: TRBJ2-7; CDR3aa: CSANRAGEQYF
v_gene: TRBV9; len: 16; d_gene: NA; j_gene: TRBJ1-5; CDR3aa: CASSVGPHYSNQPQHF
v_gene: TRBV7-2; len: 12; d_gene: NA; j_gene: TRBJ2-7; CDR3aa: CASSMGPYEQYF
v_gene: TRBV5-1; len: 16; d_gene: TRBD1; j_gene: TRBJ2-5; CDR3aa: CASTRSGTGGEETQYF
v_gene: TRBV7-2; len: 14; d_gene: TRBD2; j_gene: TRBJ2-5; CDR3aa: CASRLGGVSGTQYF